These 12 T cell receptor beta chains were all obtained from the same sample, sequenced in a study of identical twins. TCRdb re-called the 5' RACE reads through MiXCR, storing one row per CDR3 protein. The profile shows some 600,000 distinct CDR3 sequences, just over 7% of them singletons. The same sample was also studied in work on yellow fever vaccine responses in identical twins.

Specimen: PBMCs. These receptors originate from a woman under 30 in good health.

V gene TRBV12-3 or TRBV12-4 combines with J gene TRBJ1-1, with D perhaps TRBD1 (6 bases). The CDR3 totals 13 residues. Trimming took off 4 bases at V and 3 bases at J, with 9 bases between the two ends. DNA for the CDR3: TGTGCCAGCAGTTACAGGGATTACACTGAAGCTTTCTTT. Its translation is CASSYRDYTEAFF.

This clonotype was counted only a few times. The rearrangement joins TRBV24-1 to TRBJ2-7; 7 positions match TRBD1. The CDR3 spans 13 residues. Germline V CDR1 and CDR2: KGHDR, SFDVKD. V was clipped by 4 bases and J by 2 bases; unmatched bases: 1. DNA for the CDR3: TGTGCCACCAGTGACGGGACAGCCTACGAGCAGTACTTC. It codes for CATSDGTAYEQYF.

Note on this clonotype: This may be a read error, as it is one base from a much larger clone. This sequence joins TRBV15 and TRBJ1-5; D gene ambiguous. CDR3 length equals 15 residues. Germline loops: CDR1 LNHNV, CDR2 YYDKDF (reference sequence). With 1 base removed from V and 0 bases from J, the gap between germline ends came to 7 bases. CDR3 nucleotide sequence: TGTGCCACCAGCAGAGGTGTGAATAGCAATCAGCCCCAGCATTTT. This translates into CATSRGVNSNQPQHF. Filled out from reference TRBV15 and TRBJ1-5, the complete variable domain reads DAMVIQNPRYQVTQFGKPVTLSCSQTLNHNVMYWYQQKSSQAPKLLFHYYDKDFNNEADTPDNFQSRRPNTSFCFLDIRSPGLGDTAMYLCATSRGVNSNQPQHFGDGTRLSIL.

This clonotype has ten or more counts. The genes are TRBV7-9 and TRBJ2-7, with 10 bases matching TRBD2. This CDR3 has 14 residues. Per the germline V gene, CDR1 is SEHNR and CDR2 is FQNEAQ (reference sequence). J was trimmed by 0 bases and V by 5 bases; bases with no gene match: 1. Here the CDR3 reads CASSPSGSSYEQYF. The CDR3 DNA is TGTGCCAGCAGCCCTAGCGGGAGCTCCTACGAGCAGTACTTC.

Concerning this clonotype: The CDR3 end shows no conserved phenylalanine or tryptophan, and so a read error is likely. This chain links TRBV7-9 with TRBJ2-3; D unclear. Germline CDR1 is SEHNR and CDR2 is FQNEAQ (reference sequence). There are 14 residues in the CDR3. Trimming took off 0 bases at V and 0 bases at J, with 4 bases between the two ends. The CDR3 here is CASSLAVSTDTQYL. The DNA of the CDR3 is TGTGCCAGCAGCTTAGCGGTTAGCACAGATACGCAGTATCTT.

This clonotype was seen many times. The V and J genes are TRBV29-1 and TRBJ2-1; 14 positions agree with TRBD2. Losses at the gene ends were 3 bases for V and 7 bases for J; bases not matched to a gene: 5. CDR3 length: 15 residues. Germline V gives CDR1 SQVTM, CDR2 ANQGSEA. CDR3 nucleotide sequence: TGCAGCGTTGACAGGACTAGCGGGAGGAGGAATGAGCAGTTCTTC. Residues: CSVDRTSGRRNEQFF.

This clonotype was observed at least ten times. This CDR3 is CASTETGPPGDNEQFF. Here the CDR3 DNA reads TGTGCCAGCACCGAGACGGGACCCCCGGGGGATAATGAGCAGTTCTTC. The chain joins TRBV7-9 to TRBJ2-1, with a tentative D call TRBD2 (6 bases). With 7 bases removed from V and 7 bases from J, the gap between germline ends came to 23 bases. The CDR3 loop spans 16 amino acids. CDR1 and CDR2 from the germline V gene are SEHNR and FQNEAQ (reference sequence).

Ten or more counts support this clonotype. CDR3 DNA sequence: TGCAGCGCCAAATCTACCCTGACAGGGGATGGTACGCAGTATTTT. It yields the protein CSAKSTLTGDGTQYF. This sequence joins TRBV29-1 and TRBJ2-3; 8 positions agree with TRBD1. The CDR3 has 15 residues. V shed 7 bases, J shed 8 bases, and the junction held 17 bases outside the gene matches. Germline V gene lookup returns CDR1 SQVTM and CDR2 ANQGSEA.

CDR3 sequence (DNA): TGCAGTGCTCAACCTAAGGCGGTTTTTGGGAATGAGCAGTTCTTC. Translated, it gives CSAQPKAVFGNEQFF. This rearrangement joins TRBV20-1 to TRBJ2-1, with D unresolved. CDR3 length: 15 amino acids. Germline V gene data show CDR1 as DFQATT and CDR2 as SNEGSKA (reference sequence). V lost 5 bases and J lost 7, with 21 bases in between.

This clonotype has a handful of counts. In nucleotides, the CDR3 is TGCGCCAGCAGCTTGAGGTCACAGGGGCTCCCCTACGAGCAGTACTTC. Translation: CASSLRSQGLPYEQYF. The J gene is TRBJ2-7, the V gene TRBV5-1; 7 bases match TRBD1. The germline V gene has CDR1 SGHRS and CDR2 YFSETQ. V lost 1 base and J lost 2; bases outside the gene matches: 9. This CDR3 has 16 amino acids.

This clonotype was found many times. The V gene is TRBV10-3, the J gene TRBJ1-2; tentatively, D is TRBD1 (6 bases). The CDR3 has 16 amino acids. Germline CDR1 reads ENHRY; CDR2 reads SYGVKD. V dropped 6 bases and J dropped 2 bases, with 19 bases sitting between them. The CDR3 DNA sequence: TGTGCCATCAGCGGTTCGACAGGACCCACAAACTATGGCTACACCTTC. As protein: CAISGSTGPTNYGYTF.

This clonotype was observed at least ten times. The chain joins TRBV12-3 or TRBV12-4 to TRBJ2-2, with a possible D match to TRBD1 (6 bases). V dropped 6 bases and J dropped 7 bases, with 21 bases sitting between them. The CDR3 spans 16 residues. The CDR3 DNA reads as TGTGCCAGCAGCCACCGGGACAAACGATATCGCGGGGAGCTGTTTTTT. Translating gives CASSHRDKRYRGELFF.